The clone carrying this T cell receptor beta chain came up a few times. Antigen: not known. According to the study, TCR beta libraries were built with iRepertoire HTBI primers and CDR3-region Arm-PCR. From the multiplex PCR reads, TCRdb called clonotypes with MiXCR, one entry per CDR3 protein. The table records 650,000 to 700,000 distinct CDR3 sequences, around 30% of them present only once. Sample time point: persistent/refractory GD, antithyroid drugs over 5 years with positive TRAb. Researchers made the TCR library from RNA that was extracted from PBMCs. The data originate from a study of regulatory T cells in long-lasting Graves disease. The study, taken as a whole, reports: Examination was confined to peripheral blood, excluding thyroid tissue.

The receptor's source is a female donor with Graves disease. This material consisted of peripheral blood mononuclear cells (PBMCs), taken when the disease was refractory, from a patient treated with antithyroid drugs.

The CDR3 DNA reads as TGTGCCATCACCCAGGGCGGGACAGCGACGAACACCGGGGAGCTGTTTTTT. It is translated as CAITQGGTATNTGELFF. J is TRBJ2-2 and V is TRBV10-3; D is possibly TRBD1 (7 bases). Trimming took off 7 bases at V and 0 bases at J, with 18 bases between the two ends. The V gene's germline CDR1 is ENHRY and CDR2 SYGVKD. CDR3 length: 17 amino acids.